The T cell receptor (beta chain) described here comes from a study of T-cell memory formation after mild COVID-19. This clonotype turned up a few times. CDR1 and CDR2 (germline): MDHEN, SYDVKM. This CDR3 region has 15 residues. V was shortened by 3 bases and J by 7 bases, with 16 bases between the two germline ends. TCRdb reprocessed the 5' RACE reads via MiXCR and lists one record per CDR3 protein. Among approximately 300,000 distinct CDR3 sequences, less than 20% were seen once, and the ten largest hold 22%. The V gene is TRBV28, the J gene TRBJ1-5; no clear D. Input material: PBMCs or a T cell subset sorted from them (not recorded which). This receptor was identified in a man younger than 30 who had mild COVID-19 (a few samples of this study predate the infection). Cell type and time point are not known. The CDR3 sequence: CASSLAPGGGQPQHF. The CDR3 region has the DNA TGTGCCAGCAGTTTGGCTCCTGGTGGAGGACAGCCCCAGCATTTT.